This T cell receptor beta chain was recovered during a study of T cells in Graves' hyperthyroidism and ophthalmopathy. The CDR3 regions of TCR beta were amplified from RNA transcripts. The TCR CDR3 was amplified in a first-round RT-PCR using the HTBI primer set. TCRdb fed the multiplex PCR reads into MiXCR, producing one record per CDR3 protein. In the table there are roughly 500,000 distinct CDR3 sequences, about 46% of which are singletons. About this clonotype itself: What it recognizes is unknown.

It was uncontrolled infection, other autoimmune disease, pregnancy or lactation that excluded patients. Each diagnosis drew on symptoms, thyroxine, TRAb, thyroid ultrasound and orbital computed tomography findings. V shed 8 bases, J shed 4 bases, and the junction held 12 bases outside the gene matches. Per the germline V gene, CDR1 is MNHNS and CDR2 is SASEGT. CDR3 length equals 15 residues. Study-wide results and caveats: Researchers report that a 13 V-J model separated ophthalmopathy from stable hyperthyroidism. Blood shared most expanded thyroid clonotypes above 0.001.

The source material was peripheral blood or thyroid tissue (not recorded which). The chain has TRBV6-1 and TRBJ2-5; 8 bases map to TRBD2. The origin of this receptor is an adult woman with Graves' disease, either hyperthyroidism or ophthalmopathy (not recorded which). CDR3 coding DNA: TGTGCCAGCCACCCGGGACTAGAAAGGGGAGAGACCCAGTACTTC. It codes for CASHPGLERGETQYF.